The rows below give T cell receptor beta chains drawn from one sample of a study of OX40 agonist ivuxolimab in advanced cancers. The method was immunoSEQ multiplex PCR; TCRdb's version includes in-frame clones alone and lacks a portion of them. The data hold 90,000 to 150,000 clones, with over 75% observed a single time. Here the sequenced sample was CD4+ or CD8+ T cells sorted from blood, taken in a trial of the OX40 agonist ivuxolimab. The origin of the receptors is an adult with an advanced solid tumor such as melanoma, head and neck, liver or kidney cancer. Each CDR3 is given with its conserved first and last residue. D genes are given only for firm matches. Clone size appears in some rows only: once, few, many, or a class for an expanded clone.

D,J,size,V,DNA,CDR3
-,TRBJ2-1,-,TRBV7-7,TGTGCTAGCAGCTTACGGGGTCTAGAATACAATGAGCAGTTCTTC,CASSLRGLEYNEQFF
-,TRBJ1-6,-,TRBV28,TGTGCCAGCAGTCCCCCTGGTTCACCCCTCCACTTT,CASSPPGSPLHF
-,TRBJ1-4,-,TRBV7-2,TGTGCCAGCAGCCAGCCGGGACACCTGAATGAAAAACTGTTTTTT,CASSQPGHLNEKLFF
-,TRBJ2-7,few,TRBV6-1,TGTGCCAGCAGCGCAGCCCGAGCTAACGAGCAGTACTTC,CASSAARANEQYF
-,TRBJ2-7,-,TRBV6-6,TGTGCCAGCAGTCGGACAGGGAGGGAGTACGAGCAGTACTTC,CASSRTGREYEQYF
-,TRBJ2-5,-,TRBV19,TGTGCCAGTAGTGCTCGCGCAGAGACCCAGTACTTC,CASSARAETQYF
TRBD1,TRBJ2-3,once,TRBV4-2,TGTGCCAGCAGCCGAGGACAGGGAATGACAGATACGCAGTATTTT,CASSRGQGMTDTQYF
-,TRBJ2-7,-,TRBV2,TGTGCCAGCGATGCACATTCCTACGAGCAGTACTTC,CASDAHSYEQYF
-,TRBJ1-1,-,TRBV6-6,TGTGCCAGCAGTTCGGGTTATATGAACACTGAAGCTTTCTTT,CASSSGYMNTEAFF
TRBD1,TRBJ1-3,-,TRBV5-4,TGTGCCAGCAGCCCAACCCCAGGGGGAGCTGGAAACACCATATATTTT,CASSPTPGGAGNTIYF
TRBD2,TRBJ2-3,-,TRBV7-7,TGTGCCAGCAGCCTGGGACTAGCGGACACAGATACGCAGTATTTT,CASSLGLADTDTQYF
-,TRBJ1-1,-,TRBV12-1,TGTGCCAGCCGGGACAGGGACCTTGCGGCTTTCTTT,CASRDRDLAAFF
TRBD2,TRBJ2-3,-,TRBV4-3,TGCGCCAGCCAACGGGGGGAGGCGGATACGCAGTATTTT,CASQRGEADTQYF
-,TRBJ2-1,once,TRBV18,TGTGCCAGCTCCCCCCTCGGTCCAAACAATGAGCAGTTCTTC,CASSPLGPNNEQFF
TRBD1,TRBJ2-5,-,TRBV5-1,TGCGCCAGCAGTTCGGGACAGGAAGCAGAGACCCAGTACTTC,CASSSGQEAETQYF
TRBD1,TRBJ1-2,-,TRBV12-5,TGTGCTAGTGGTTTCCAAGGGACAGGGAAAGGCTACACCTTC,CASGFQGTGKGYTF
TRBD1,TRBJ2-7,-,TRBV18,TGTGCCAGCTCGAGGGACAGGGGCTCCTACGAGCAGTACTTC,CASSRDRGSYEQYF
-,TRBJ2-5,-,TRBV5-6,TGTGCCAGCAGCTTGGGAGCGGGCCTCCAAGAGACCCAGTACTTC,CASSLGAGLQETQYF
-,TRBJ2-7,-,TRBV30,TGTGCCTGGAGTACTTTCGTCTACGAGCAGTACTTC,CAWSTFVYEQYF
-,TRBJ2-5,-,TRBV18,TGTGCCAGCTCAGGACTGAACCAAGAGACCCAGTACTTC,CASSGLNQETQYF
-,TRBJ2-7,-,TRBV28,TGTGCCAGCAGTTCGGCGGGACGGCTCTACGAGCAGTACTTC,CASSSAGRLYEQYF
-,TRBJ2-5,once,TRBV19,TGTGCCAGTAGTGCCTCCTCGGCGGGTCAAGAGACCCAGTACTTC,CASSASSAGQETQYF
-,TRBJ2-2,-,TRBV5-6,TGTGCCAGCGTTGGGGGAGTTAACCTGAACACCGGGGAGCTGTTTTTT,CASVGGVNLNTGELFF
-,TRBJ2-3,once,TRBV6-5,TGTGCCAGCACCCAGGGGAGGGGGGGGACAGATACGCAGTATTTT,CASTQGRGGTDTQYF
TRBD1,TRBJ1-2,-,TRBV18,TGTGCCAGCTCACCACCTGGCGTGGCAGGGGGTTCGGGCTACACCTTC,CASSPPGVAGGSGYTF
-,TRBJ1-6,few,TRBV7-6,TGTGCCAGCAGCTTAGAGGCAGGGAGTAGATCACCCCTCCACTTT,CASSLEAGSRSPLHF
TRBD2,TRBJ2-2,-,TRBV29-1,TGCAGCGTCAGACTAGCGGGGGAGAACACCGGGGAGCTGTTTTTT,CSVRLAGENTGELFF
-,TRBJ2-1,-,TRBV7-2,TGTGCCAGCAGCTTACAAACGGAAACCTACAATGAGCAGTTCTTC,CASSLQTETYNEQFF
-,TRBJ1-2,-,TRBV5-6,TGTGCCAGCAGCCCCGGGACGAACTATGGCTACACCTTC,CASSPGTNYGYTF
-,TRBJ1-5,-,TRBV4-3,TGCGCCAGCAGCCAAGATCCCCAGAGTCTTCTACCCCAGCATTTT,CASSQDPQSLLPQHF
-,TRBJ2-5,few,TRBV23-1,TGCGCCAGCAGTGAGGACTTTCTAAAAGAGACCCAGTACTTC,CASSEDFLKETQYF
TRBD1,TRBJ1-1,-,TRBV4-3,TGCGCCAGCAGCCAAGATGGGAGGACAGGGGGAACTGAAGCTTTCTTT,CASSQDGRTGGTEAFF
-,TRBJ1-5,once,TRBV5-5,TGTGCCAGCAGCTTGACCCCAGACGTTTTATCTTGGCCCCAGCATTTT,CASSLTPDVLSWPQHF
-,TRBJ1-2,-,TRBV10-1,TGCGCCAGCACCCCGAGGAAGGATGGCTACACCTTC,CASTPRKDGYTF
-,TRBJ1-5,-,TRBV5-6,TGTGCCAGCAGCCGGCTTACAGGGAAAGATCAGCCCCAGCATTTT,CASSRLTGKDQPQHF
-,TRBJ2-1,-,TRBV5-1,TGCGCCAGCAGCTTGGATGGATCCTACAATGAGCAGTTCTTC,CASSLDGSYNEQFF
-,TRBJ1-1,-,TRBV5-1,TGCGCCAGCAGAGGGGCCACTGAAGCTTTCTTT,CASRGATEAFF
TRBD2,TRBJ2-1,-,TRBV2,TGTGCCAGCAGTGACGGACTAGGGATTGAGCAGTTCTTC,CASSDGLGIEQFF
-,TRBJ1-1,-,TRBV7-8,TGTGCCAGCAGCTCGGGGCGGAACACTGAAGCTTTCTTT,CASSSGRNTEAFF
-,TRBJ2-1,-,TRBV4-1,TGCGCCAGCAGTCTCCGGGACATTTACAATGAGCAGTTCTTC,CASSLRDIYNEQFF
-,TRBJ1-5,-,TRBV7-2,TGTGCCAGCAGCTTACTCCAGGGGATCAATCAGCCCCAGCATTTT,CASSLLQGINQPQHF
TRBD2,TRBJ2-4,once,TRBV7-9,TGTGCCAGCAGATCAAGCGGGGCGGGGGCCAAAAACATTCAGTACTTC,CASRSSGAGAKNIQYF
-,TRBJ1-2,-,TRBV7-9,TGTGCCAGCAGCCCCGTGGCAGGGGTAGGCTACACCTTC,CASSPVAGVGYTF
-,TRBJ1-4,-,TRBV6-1,TGTGCCAGCAATCGTGTGAGGGAAAAACTGTTTTTT,CASNRVREKLFF
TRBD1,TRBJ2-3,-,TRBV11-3,TGTGCCAGCAGCCTTCACAGGGGCGTCGCAGATACGCAGTATTTT,CASSLHRGVADTQYF
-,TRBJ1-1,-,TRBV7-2,TGTGCCAGCAGCTTTCATCCCGTTCCAGGCACTGAAGCTTTCTTT,CASSFHPVPGTEAFF
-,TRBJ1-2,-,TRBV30,TGTGCCTGGAACGCGGGGGGACGGATCTATGGCTACACCTTC,CAWNAGGRIYGYTF
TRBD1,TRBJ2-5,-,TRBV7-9,TGTGCCAGCAGCCAATCAAGGACAGGACAAGAGACCCAGTACTTC,CASSQSRTGQETQYF
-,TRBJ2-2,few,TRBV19,TGTGCCAGTAGTATCAAAGTGAACACCGGGGAGCTGTTTTTT,CASSIKVNTGELFF
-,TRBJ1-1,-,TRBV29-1,TGCAGCGTTGTGGGGCAGGGGAACACTGAAGCTTTCTTT,CSVVGQGNTEAFF
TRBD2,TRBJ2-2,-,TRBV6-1,TGTGCCAGCACCGGGCGGGGGACCTACACCGGGGAGCTGTTTTTT,CASTGRGTYTGELFF
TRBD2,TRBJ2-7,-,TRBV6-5,TGTGCCAGCAGTCATAGCGGGGGAACCTACGAGCAGTACTTC,CASSHSGGTYEQYF
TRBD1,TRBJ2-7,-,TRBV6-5,TGTGCCAGCAGTTACTCCAGGACAGGCTACGAGCAGTACTTC,CASSYSRTGYEQYF
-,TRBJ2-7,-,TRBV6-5,TGTGCCAGCAGCAGGCCTAACAACGAGCAGTACTTC,CASSRPNNEQYF
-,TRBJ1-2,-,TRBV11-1,TGTGCCAGCAGCTTATCTTCAGGGACTGGCTACACCTTC,CASSLSSGTGYTF
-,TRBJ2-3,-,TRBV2,TGTGCCAGCAGAAACGGGGGAACAGATACGCAGTATTTT,CASRNGGTDTQYF
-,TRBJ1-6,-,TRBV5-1,TGCGCCAGCAGCCCGAGACCGGCGGGTGATTCACCCCTCCACTTT,CASSPRPAGDSPLHF
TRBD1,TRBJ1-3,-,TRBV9,TGTGCCAGCAGCGACGGAAACAGGGGGTCTCCCTCTGGAAACACCATATATTTT,CASSDGNRGSPSGNTIYF
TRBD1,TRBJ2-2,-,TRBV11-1,TGTGCCAGCAGCTTATTCTTTACAGGGGGCACCGGGGAGCTGTTTTTT,CASSLFFTGGTGELFF
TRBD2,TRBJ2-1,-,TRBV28,TGTGCCAGCAGTTTATGGGCTAGCGGTAATGAGCAGTTCTTC,CASSLWASGNEQFF